These 9 T cell receptor beta chains were sequenced from one sample in a study of radiation and T cells in renal cell carcinoma. Clones were read by immunoSEQ multiplex PCR, and TCRdb kept only the in-frame ones, dropping some. Altogether more than 75,000 clones are present, approximately 86% being singletons, with the ten largest covering approximately 24%. Time point reported: blood 2 weeks post-SBRT. Treatment: 15 Gy SBRT to primary tumor, nephrectomy 4 weeks later. Sequenced material: blood, taken from a patient whose treatment included radiotherapy and nephrectomy. The receptors originated from a woman in her forties or fifties with renal cell carcinoma.

This clone was recorded only once. The chain couples TRBV5-6 to TRBJ2-2; D gene uncertain. The CDR3 loop spans 14 amino acids. CDR1 is SGHDT, CDR2 YYEEEE, per germline. With 4 bases removed from V and 0 bases from J, the gap between germline ends came to 7 bases. CDR3 bases: TGTGCCAGCAGCCCGGAGCCGAACACCGGGGAGCTGTTTTTT. This translates into CASSPEPNTGELFF. Filled out from reference TRBV5-6 and TRBJ2-2, the complete variable domain reads DAGVTQSPTHLIKTRGQQVTLRCSPKSGHDTVSWYQQALGQGPQFIFQYYEEEERQRGNFPDRFSGHQFPNYSSELNVNALLLGDSALYLCASSPEPNTGELFFGEGSRLTVL.

This sequence joins TRBV4-3 and TRBJ2-1; D tentatively fits TRBD1 or TRBD2 (5 bases each). Germline V gives CDR1 LGHNA, CDR2 YSLEER. This CDR3 spans 13 amino acids. The V end was cut by 0 bases, the J end by 13 bases, with 13 bases between. The CDR3 spells CASSQDEGRFQFF. The CDR3 nucleotides read TGCGCCAGCAGCCAAGATGAGGGGCGGTTTCAGTTCTTC.

The V gene is TRBV6-5, the J gene TRBJ2-2; D unresolved. V shed 8 bases and J shed 5 bases, with 9 bases lying between them. Per germline, CDR1 MNHEY and CDR2 SVGAGI. The CDR3 contains 12 residues. The CDR3 nucleotides are TGTGCCAGCCAGCCTCGTACCGGGGAGCTGTTTTTT. Translated: CASQPRTGELFF.

CDR3 amino acids: CASSLAQAGAEQFF. In DNA form, the CDR3 reads TGCGCCAGCAGCTTGGCCCAGGCGGGTGCTGAGCAGTTCTTC. The J gene is TRBJ2-1, the V gene TRBV5-1; D might be TRBD2 (5 bases). Germline V gene lookup returns CDR1 SGHRS and CDR2 YFSETQ. The CDR3 runs to 14 residues. V was clipped by 0 bases and J by 9 bases, with 13 bases between them.

This CDR3 reads CASSISGNTIYF. The DNA for the CDR3 is TGTGCCAGTAGTATATCGGGAAACACCATATATTTT. The chain joins TRBV19 to TRBJ1-3; the D is unclear. Germline V gene sequence: CDR1 LNHDA, CDR2 SQIVND (reference sequence). Trimming cost V 2 bases and J 4 bases, with 3 bases left between them. The CDR3 is 12 residues long.

The rearrangement links TRBV10-3 to TRBJ2-7; TRBD2 matches at 9 bases. J gave up 3 bases and V 1 base, and 10 bases lay outside the gene matches. Germline V gives CDR1 ENHRY, CDR2 SYGVKD. The CDR3 contains 17 residues. This CDR3 is CAISELTSGRKGYEQYF. The CDR3 bases are TGTGCCATCAGTGAGTTAACTAGCGGGCGTAAGGGCTACGAGCAGTACTTC.

This rearrangement joins TRBV27 to TRBJ2-3, with 7 bases fitting TRBD2. The CDR3 contains 14 residues. In germline, CDR1 is MNHEY, CDR2 SMNVEV (reference sequence). Germline trimming cut 4 bases from V and 6 bases from J; bases unmatched to any gene: 7. The CDR3 region is CASSSVTGGDTQYF. The DNA of the CDR3 is TGTGCCAGCAGTTCAGTAACGGGAGGTGATACGCAGTATTTT.

This clone was counted between two and nine times. V usage is TRBV19 and J usage is TRBJ1-4, with D possibly matching TRBD1 (6 bases). The V end lost 4 bases, the J end lost 11 bases, and 8 bases lay between the germline ends. This CDR3 contains 11 residues. Germline V gives CDR1 LNHDA, CDR2 SQIVND (reference sequence). The CDR3 DNA sequence: TGTGCCAGTAGTACCACAGGGAAACTGTTTTTT. It translates to CASSTTGKLFF.

V and J are TRBV4-3 and TRBJ2-7; D is perhaps TRBD2 (5 bases). CDR3 length: 14 amino acids. V was clipped by 0 bases and J by 4 bases, with 10 bases between them. Germline CDR1 is LGHNA and CDR2 is YSLEER. The DNA for the CDR3 is TGCGCCAGCAGCCAAGATTTAGCGCTATACGAGCAGTACTTC. Encoded protein: CASSQDLALYEQYF.